These 6 T cell receptor beta chains originate from one sample sequenced in a study of CD8 T cells in ankylosing spondylitis. TCRdb fed the 5' RACE reads into MiXCR, producing one record per CDR3 protein. Of 200,000 to 300,000 distinct CDR3 sequences listed, under 30% are singletons. The sequencing sample was made of blood, either unsorted or a sorted T cell fraction (not recorded which). The receptor source for this set is a male donor with ankylosing spondylitis or in good health (not recorded which).

The chain recombines TRBV6-1 with TRBJ2-7, with D possibly being TRBD1 (6 bases). The CDR3 extends over 14 amino acids. Per the germline V gene, CDR1 is MNHNS and CDR2 is SASEGT. The ends were cut back, 8 bases at V and 1 base at J, with 15 bases in the middle. The CDR3 DNA follows: TGTGCCAGCCTGGGACAAAGGGCGTCCTACGAGCAGTACTTC. This sequence encodes CASLGQRASYEQYF.

The chain links TRBV20-1 to TRBJ1-4, with a possible D match to TRBD1 (5 bases). Between the trimmed V and J ends, which lost 5 bases and 10 bases, there was a span of 14 bases. The CDR3 runs to 12 residues. Germline-derived CDR1 and CDR2 are DFQATT and SNEGSKA (reference sequence). The CDR3 is CSAGIGGGKLFF. The DNA for the CDR3 is TGCAGTGCTGGAATTGGGGGGGGAAAACTGTTTTTT.

This clonotype was seen ten or more times. The chain has TRBV10-3 and TRBJ1-1, with D unclear. The V gene's germline CDR1 is ENHRY and CDR2 SYGVKD. The CDR3 runs to 12 residues. Between the trimmed V and J ends, which lost 8 bases and 4 bases, there was a span of 11 bases. Here the CDR3 reads CAIAPDPTEAFF. The CDR3 DNA follows: TGTGCCATCGCCCCGGACCCCACTGAAGCTTTCTTT.

The chain couples TRBV18 to TRBJ2-1; 10 bases are shared with TRBD1. The CDR3 runs to 14 residues. The germline gives CDR1 KGHSH, CDR2 LQKENI. V trimming: 3 bases; J trimming: 8 bases; junction bases outside the gene matches: 4. The CDR3 sequence: CASSPGQGGDEQFF. Here the CDR3 DNA reads TGTGCCAGCTCACCTGGACAGGGGGGCGATGAGCAGTTCTTC.

There are many counts of this clonotype. The chain is built from TRBV20-1 and TRBJ2-1; no definite D call. With 5 bases removed from V and 0 bases from J, the gap between germline ends came to 11 bases. The CDR3 covers 14 residues. CDR1 DFQATT and CDR2 SNEGSKA come from the germline V gene (reference sequence). CDR3 nucleotides: TGCAGTGCTCAAGGCGAGAGCTCCTACAATGAGCAGTTCTTC. Amino acid sequence: CSAQGESSYNEQFF.

This clonotype was observed at least ten times. This sequence joins TRBV6-5 and TRBJ2-1; D gene ambiguous. The CDR3 loop spans 13 amino acids. Trimming pared 0 bases from V and 5 bases from J, leaving 5 bases between. Germline CDR1 MNHEY, CDR2 SVGAGI. The DNA for the CDR3 is TGTGCCAGCAGTTACTCTGCTAACAATGAGCAGTTCTTC. This gives the protein CASSYSANNEQFF.